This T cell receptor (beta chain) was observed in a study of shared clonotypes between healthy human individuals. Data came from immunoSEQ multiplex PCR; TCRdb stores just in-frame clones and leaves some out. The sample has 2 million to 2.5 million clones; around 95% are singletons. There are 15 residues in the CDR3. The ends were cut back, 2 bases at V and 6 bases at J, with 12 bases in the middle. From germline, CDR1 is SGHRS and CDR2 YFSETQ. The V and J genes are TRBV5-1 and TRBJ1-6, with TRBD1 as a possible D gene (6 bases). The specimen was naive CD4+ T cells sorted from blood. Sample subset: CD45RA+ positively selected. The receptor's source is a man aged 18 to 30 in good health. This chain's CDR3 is CASSLTGNSNSPLHF. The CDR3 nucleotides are TGCGCCAGCAGCTTAACAGGGAATAGTAATTCACCCCTCCACTTT.